This record concerns one T cell receptor (beta chain) sequence. These data are taken from a study of blood T cell repertoires in COVID-19. In the study overall: The origin of the acute and convalescent COVID-19 samples was the United States, Italy and Spain.

Produced via immunoSEQ multiplex PCR; TCRdb's table is partial and in-frame only. Among approximately 76,000 clones listed, around 83% were seen once. Germline lookup yields CDR1 SGHVS and CDR2 FQNEAQ. The CDR3 is 16 amino acids. Trimming took 1 base from V and 8 from J; bases not matched to a gene: 8. Sequencing input: peripheral blood. This chain joins TRBV7-8 and TRBJ2-1, with 10 bases fitting TRBD2. This clonotype originated in a woman aged 60-70 years with acute or convalescent COVID-19. The CDR3 is CASSLGISGGAYEQFF. The DNA for the CDR3 is TGTGCCAGCAGCTTAGGGATAAGCGGGGGGGCCTATGAGCAGTTCTTC.